The 11 T cell receptor beta chains given below trace back to one sample, sequenced in a study of CDR3 diversity in severe acne. TCRdb ran MiXCR on the PCR reads and lists one entry per CDR3 protein. This repertoire shows about 97,000 distinct CDR3 sequences, 51% found once; its top ten account for 9.5% to 15%. The sample was blood. Source of these receptors: a male donor with acne.

The CDR3 loop is CSAQGRPDTQYF. The CDR3 region has the DNA TGCAGTGCCCAGGGCCGGCCAGATACGCAGTATTTT. The V gene is TRBV20-1, the J gene TRBJ2-3, with D maybe TRBD1 (5 bases). The CDR3 totals 12 residues. V gave up 6 bases and J gave up 4 bases, with 11 bases separating them. Germline V gene sequence: CDR1 DFQATT, CDR2 SNEGSKA (reference sequence).

In regard to this clonotype: It may be a read error: a sequence one base away is much more abundant. The rearrangement links TRBV9 to TRBJ2-1; D may be TRBD2 (7 bases). V lost 3 bases and J lost 6, with 16 bases in between. From germline, CDR1 is SGDLS and CDR2 YYNGEE. CDR3 size: 15 residues. The CDR3 DNA reads as TGTGCCAGCAGCGCCACTTGGGGAGGGGGCAATGAGCAGTTCTTC. Translation gives CASSATWGGGNEQFF.

This clonotype was detected only once. With a much larger clone just one base away, this may be a read error. CDR3 DNA sequence: TGTGCCAGCAGCTCTTGGGGCAGTAGGGAGACCCAGTACTTC. This codes for CASSSWGSRETQYF. The chain has TRBV5-6 and TRBJ2-5, with D perhaps matching TRBD1 (5 bases). V lost 3 bases, J lost 5 bases, and 14 bases lay in between. The germline CDR1 and CDR2 sequences are SGHDT and YYEEEE. CDR3 length equals 14 residues.

In this sample, this clonotype turned up a few times. It is unclear where the CDR3 begins or ends on the DNA, so no DNA is shown, and the CDR3 is as TCRdb lists it. This CDR3 reads CASSFYICSARGQLAPSSYNEQFF. This chain uses TRBV7-9 with TRBJ2-1; the D call TRBD2 from the table was never checked on the DNA. The CDR3 is made up of 24 amino acids, end residues included. Germline lookup yields CDR1 SEHNR and CDR2 FQNEAQ (reference sequence).

This clonotype was detected only once. This may stem from a read error, because a much larger clone lies one nucleotide away. This chain connects TRBV20-1 to TRBJ1-1; maybe TRBD1 (5 bases). Germline V lookup: CDR1 DFQATT, CDR2 SNEGSKA (reference sequence). This CDR3 contains 15 residues. CDR3 region: CSARDAEGHISGALF. The CDR3 DNA sequence: TGCAGTGCTAGAGATGCAGAGGGGCACATCTCGGGAGCTCTCTTT.

This rearrangement joins TRBV10-3 to TRBJ1-1; 8 bases agree with TRBD1. Germline V CDR1 and CDR2: ENHRY, SYGVKD. J was trimmed by 4 bases and V by 2 bases; bases with no gene match: 6. This CDR3 is 15 amino acids long. CDR3 amino acids: CAISEPRTGSTEAFF. DNA for the CDR3: TGTGCCATCAGTGAGCCTCGGACAGGGTCCACTGAAGCTTTCTTT.

The CDR3 nucleotides are TGTGCCAGCAGCGTAGGGACTAGCGGAAGCTACAATGAGCAGTTCTTC. Its protein is CASSVGTSGSYNEQFF. The rearrangement links TRBV9 to TRBJ2-1; TRBD2 matches at 10 bases. This CDR3 contains 16 residues. Germline V CDR1 and CDR2: SGDLS, YYNGEE. J lost 3 bases, V lost 0 bases, and 3 bases had no gene match.

A few counts support this clonotype. The chain uses TRBV20-1 and TRBJ2-1, with 16 bases matching TRBD2. The V gene's germline CDR1 is DFQATT and CDR2 SNEGSKA (reference sequence). V lost 5 bases to trimming and J lost 9 bases; unmatched junction nucleotides: 7. The CDR3 has 15 amino acids. For the CDR3, the DNA is TGCAGTGCTGACGGGACTAGCGGGAGGGCCGGTGAGCAGTTCTTC. This sequence encodes CSADGTSGRAGEQFF.

This clonotype was detected ten times or more. The genes are TRBV5-6 and TRBJ2-7; D remains unclear. Trimming pared 1 base from V and 0 bases from J, leaving 8 bases between. CDR1 is SGHDT, CDR2 YYEEEE, per germline. The CDR3 has 14 residues. The chain's CDR3 is CASSLIVSSYEQYF. CDR3 in DNA: TGTGCCAGCAGCTTGATTGTAAGCTCCTACGAGCAGTACTTC.

The genes are TRBV7-8 and TRBJ1-1, with unresolved D. Trimming removed 5 bases from V and 11 bases from J, with 15 bases in between. CDR1 is SGHVS, CDR2 FQNEAQ, per germline. The CDR3 runs to 12 residues. The CDR3 region is CASSAGRPWAFF. The CDR3 DNA follows: TGTGCCAGCAGCGCCGGACGGCCGTGGGCTTTCTTT.

This clonotype has a handful of counts. J is TRBJ2-1 and V is TRBV4-2; 8 nucleotides align to TRBD2. The J segment lost 2 bases and the V segment lost 2 bases, leaving 8 bases of the junction unmatched. The CDR3 contains 17 residues. Germline loops: CDR1 LGHNA, CDR2 YNFKEQ. The CDR3 region has the DNA TGTGCCAGCAGCCAAACTGTGGAGACTAGCGCCTACAATGAGCAGTTCTTC. This sequence encodes CASSQTVETSAYNEQFF.